These T cell receptor beta chains were read from a single sample in a study of naive and memory T cell subsets. Each CDR3 protein is one row after TCRdb ran MiXCR on the 5' RACE reads. This sample has about 62,000 distinct CDR3 sequences; under 10% occur once, and the top ten carry roughly a fifth. Receptor source: a female donor in good health. Each CDR3 is given with its conserved first and last residue. A D gene is named only where the DNA matches it firmly. Not all rows give a size; the values are once, few, many and, for expanded clones, a class.

d_call	v_call	clone_size	j_call	cdr3_aa	cdr3_nt
TRBD2	TRBV20-1	many	TRBJ2-3	CSASIRLAGTDTQYF	TGCAGTGCTAGCATCCGACTAGCGGGCACAGATACGCAGTATTTT
TRBD1	TRBV6-2/TRBV6-3	NA	TRBJ1-3	CASSYSNRGGNTIYF	TGTGCCAGCAGTTACTCGAACAGGGGCGGAAACACCATATATTTT
NA	TRBV29-1	few	TRBJ2-5	CSVEGRFQETQYF	TGCAGCGTTGAAGGGCGCTTCCAAGAGACCCAGTACTTC
NA	TRBV27	NA	TRBJ2-7	CASSPFLAYSYEQYF	TGTGCCAGCAGTCCCTTCCTAGCCTACAGCTACGAGCAGTACTTC
NA	TRBV27	few	TRBJ2-7	CASSLIPGINEQYF	TGTGCCAGCAGTCTCATCCCGGGGATCAACGAGCAGTACTTC
NA	TRBV29-1	medium-sized	TRBJ2-6	CSVEDQVGSGANVLTF	TGCAGCGTTGAAGATCAGGTGGGCTCTGGGGCCAACGTCCTGACTTTC
TRBD1	TRBV5-1	few	TRBJ1-5	CASSLAGDSPHQPQHF	TGCGCCAGCAGCTTGGCGGGGGACAGTCCCCATCAGCCCCAGCATTTT
NA	TRBV18	few	TRBJ1-6	CASSPRNSPLNF	TGTGCCAGCTCACCACGTAATTCACCCCTCAACTTT
NA	TRBV18	few	TRBJ1-1	CASSPGSEAFF	TGTGCCAGCTCACCTGGCAGTGAAGCTTTCTTT
NA	TRBV10-2	NA	TRBJ2-6	CATYAGTANVLTF	TGCGCCACCTATGCGGGGACCGCCAACGTCCTGACTTTC
NA	TRBV6-5	few	TRBJ2-7	CASSGSPSYEQYF	TGTGCCAGCAGCGGAAGTCCCTCCTACGAGCAGTACTTC
NA	TRBV20-1	few	TRBJ1-5	CSASRAGSDQPQHF	TGCAGTGCTAGCCGGGCTGGTTCGGATCAGCCCCAGCATTTT
NA	TRBV19	few	TRBJ1-2	CASRRALSLYGYTF	TGTGCCAGTAGGAGGGCCCTTAGTCTCTATGGCTACACCTTC
NA	TRBV24-1	NA	TRBJ2-1	CATSEPLKNEQFF	TGTGCCACCAGTGAGCCTCTGAAAAATGAGCAGTTCTTC
TRBD1	TRBV29-1	few	TRBJ2-7	CSVDLQGNNYEQYF	TGCAGCGTTGACCTACAGGGGAATAATTACGAGCAGTACTTC
TRBD1	TRBV29-1	many	TRBJ1-1	CSVLGQGREAFF	TGCAGCGTATTAGGACAGGGGCGAGAAGCTTTCTTT